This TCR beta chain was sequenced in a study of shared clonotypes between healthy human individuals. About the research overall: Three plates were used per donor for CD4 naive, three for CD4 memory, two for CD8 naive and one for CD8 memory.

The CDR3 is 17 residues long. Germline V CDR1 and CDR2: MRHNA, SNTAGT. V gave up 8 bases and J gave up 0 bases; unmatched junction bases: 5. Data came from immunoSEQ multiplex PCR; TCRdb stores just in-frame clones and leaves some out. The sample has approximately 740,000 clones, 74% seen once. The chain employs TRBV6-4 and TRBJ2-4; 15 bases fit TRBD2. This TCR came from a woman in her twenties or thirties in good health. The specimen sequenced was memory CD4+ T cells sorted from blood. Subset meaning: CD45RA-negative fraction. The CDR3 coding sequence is TGTGCCAGCGGACTAGCGGGAGGGATCATAGCCAAAAACATTCAGTACTTC. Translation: CASGLAGGIIAKNIQYF.